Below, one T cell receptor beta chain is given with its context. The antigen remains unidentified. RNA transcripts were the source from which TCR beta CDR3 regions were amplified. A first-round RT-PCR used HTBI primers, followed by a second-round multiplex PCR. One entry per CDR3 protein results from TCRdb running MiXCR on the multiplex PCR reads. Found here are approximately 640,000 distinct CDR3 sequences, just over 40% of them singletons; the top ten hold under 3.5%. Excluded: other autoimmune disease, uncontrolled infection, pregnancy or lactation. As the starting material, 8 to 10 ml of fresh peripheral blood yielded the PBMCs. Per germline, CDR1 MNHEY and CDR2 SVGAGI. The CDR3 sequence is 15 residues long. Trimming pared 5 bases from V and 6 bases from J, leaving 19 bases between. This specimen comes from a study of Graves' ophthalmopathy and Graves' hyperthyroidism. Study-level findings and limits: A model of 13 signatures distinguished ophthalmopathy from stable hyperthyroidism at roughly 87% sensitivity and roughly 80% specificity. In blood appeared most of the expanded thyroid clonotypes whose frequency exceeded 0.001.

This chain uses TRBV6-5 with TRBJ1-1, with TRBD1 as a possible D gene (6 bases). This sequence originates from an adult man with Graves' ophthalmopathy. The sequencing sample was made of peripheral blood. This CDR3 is CASSPQEQGGAEAFF. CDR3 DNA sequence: TGTGCCAGCAGTCCCCAAGAACAGGGAGGTGCTGAAGCTTTCTTT.